The text below deals with one T cell receptor beta chain. It was with 60 Vbeta and 13 Jbeta primers that the PCR ran. Repertoires were generated with immunoSEQ multiplex PCR, while TCRdb's copy carries only in-frame clones and drops some. The table has more than 75,000 clones, approximately 74% seen once. This sample was included in a study of cytomegalovirus exposure and HLA in healthy donors. The CDR3 consists of 14 residues. Per germline, CDR1 MNHNS and CDR2 SASEGT. Trimming removed 2 bases from V and 6 bases from J, with 11 bases in between. The sequence was collected from a woman aged 50 to 60 in good health and CMV-seropositive. Source material: PBMCs. J is TRBJ1-5 and V is TRBV6-1; TRBD1 is a possible D gene (5 bases). The CDR3 nucleotides read TGTGCCAGCAGTGAAATGGCAGGGCTTCAGCCCCAGCATTTT. It yields the protein CASSEMAGLQPQHF.